The sequence of this T cell receptor (beta chain) was determined in a study of human T cells and chemical hapten exposure (dated by TCRdb to the early 2020s). Looking at the study overall: For sensitization, 2% DPC in acetone was applied to a roughly 2 cm by roughly 2 cm area of upper inner arm skin. Throughout the roughly 24-week study period, patients were also given weekly therapeutic DPC doses on the scalp. Patch testing was done on the upper back using Finn chambers containing 0.01% DPC, and results were scored after 6 days according to International Contact Dermatitis Research Group standards. The patient cohort, mostly female, included alopecia areata with under or over 50% scalp involvement, alopecia totalis and alopecia universalis. Libraries were combined into a pool for sequencing, and differences in TCR yield between samples came mainly from small differences in library volumes within the pool. The study tracked peripheral blood TCR repertoire changes in vivo during primary and secondary sensitization to the hapten diphenylcyclopropenone (DPC) in alopecia patients. Blood samples were taken from patients before sensitization (week 0) and at 2, 6 and about 24 weeks after DPC sensitization. Blood for TCR sequencing was provided by twenty-nine alopecia patients at one to four time points (pre-sensitization, 2, 6 and 24 weeks).

Points the paper makes about the study in general: Patch test score was positively correlated with the number of PT1 expanded TCRs, with significance at thresholds 8, 16 and 32 but not at 4. Expanded TCRs formed significantly more large CDR3 similarity clusters than pre-sensitization or healthy control sets, consistent with antigen-driven responses. The number of TCRs above 1 in 1000 frequency did not change with DPC sensitization; there was no evidence of global repertoire structure alterations. Because all patients had alopecia, a presumed autoimmune disease, the immune response of the patients might differ from that of healthy individuals. After repeated subsampling, changes were observed in the strength of the expansion versus patch-test correlation and in the threshold at which the correlation became significant.

Read against the paper, the sample's time point label means: patch test 3, about 24 weeks after DPC sensitization. According to the study, the label for this sample's treatment or condition signals: therapeutic diphenylcyclopropenone sensitization with weekly scalp DPC. At each patch-test visit, blood was drawn before the patch test was applied. Eligible patients were aged 18 to 70, diagnosed with alopecia, deemed suitable for DPC therapy, and excluded if pregnant. Total RNA was extracted from unfractionated whole blood collected in Tempus Blood RNA tubes. The table lists this clonotype with a few counts. Its binding antigen is unknown. Per-nucleotide qualities are absent, and no much larger clonotype sits a single base away. The library was produced with RACE. Sequenced using a NextSeq 500. During library preparation, unique molecular identifiers were attached to individual cDNA molecules so that TCRs could be counted quantitatively and reproducibly. From each blood RNA sample, both TCR alpha and TCR beta chains were sequenced. In the original analysis: A median of roughly 98,000 TCRs per sample was observed, with a range of roughly 23,224 to 700,000. V, J and CDR3 annotation of the TCR reads was performed with the Decombinator software suite. For PS versus PT1 abundance plots, all samples were subsampled to the same number of TCRs (28,000). TCRs were defined as expanded if absent before sensitization and observed at least eight times at the 2-week time point. TCRdb reran the public reads through fastp at Q25 and MiXCR, keeping productive beta chains. CDR3 protein duplicates are merged, each entry listing the most common genes and DNA. These V and J calls originate from TCRdb's pipeline instead of the authors' own analysis. In all, the sample holds around 150,000 distinct CDR3 sequences, and roughly a quarter of those were seen once. The ten largest clones add up to about 2.1% of the sample.

The source material was whole blood, sampled in connection with sensitization to the hapten diphenylcyclopropenone (DPC). The source of this sequence is a woman younger than 30 with alopecia areata. Some clones in this sample may be carry-over from other donors' samples.

The CDR3 region reads CSARAFLAGNNEQFF. The DNA sequence is given as TGCAGTGCTAGAGCTTTCCTAGCGGGAAATAATGAGCAGTTCTTC. The receptor chain draws on TRBV20-1 and TRBJ2-1, and 9 junction bases match TRBD2. Trimming leaves V shorter by 1 base and J shorter by 7 bases, with the junction holding 8 bases beyond the gene matches. The CDR3, cysteine through phenylalanine, is 15 amino acids long. The DNA shown is the 45-base CDR3, in frame from base 1. From a lookup of the germline V gene (reference sequence), CDR1 and CDR2 are DFQATT and SNEGSKA.